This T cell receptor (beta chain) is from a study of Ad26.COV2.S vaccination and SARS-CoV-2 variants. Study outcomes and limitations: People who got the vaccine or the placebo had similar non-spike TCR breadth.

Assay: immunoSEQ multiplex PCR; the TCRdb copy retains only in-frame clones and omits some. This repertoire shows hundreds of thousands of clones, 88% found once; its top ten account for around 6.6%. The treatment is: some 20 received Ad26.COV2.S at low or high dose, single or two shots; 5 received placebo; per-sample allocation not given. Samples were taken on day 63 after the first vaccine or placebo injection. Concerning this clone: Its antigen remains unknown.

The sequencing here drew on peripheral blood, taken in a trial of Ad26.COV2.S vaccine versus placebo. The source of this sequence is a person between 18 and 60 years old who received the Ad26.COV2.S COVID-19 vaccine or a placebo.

This CDR3 is CASNLMWGNTEAFF. CDR3 DNA: TGTGCCAGCAATCTTATGTGGGGCAACACTGAAGCTTTCTTT. This chain uses TRBV2 with TRBJ1-1, with D tentatively TRBD1 (5 bases). Deletions cut 7 bases from V and 2 bases from J, with 14 bases between. Germline lookup yields CDR1 SNHLY and CDR2 FYNNEI. The CDR3 totals 14 residues.